Below are 10 T cell receptor beta chains sequenced from a single sample in a study of blood T cells in healthy people across ages. A sample-barcoded 5' primer and a J-beta primer mix were used in a second PCR of about 7 to 11 cycles. In TCRdb, the 5' RACE reads were re-called with MiXCR into one record per CDR3 protein. The sample has 700,000 to 800,000 distinct CDR3 sequences; roughly 43% are singletons. The sample consisted of blood. These receptors all stem from a woman aged 60-70 years in good health.

This sequence joins TRBV20-1 and TRBJ2-6; D may be TRBD1 (5 bases). Germline CDR1 DFQATT, CDR2 SNEGSKA (reference sequence). The CDR3 sequence is 15 residues long. The ends were cut back, 0 bases at V and 4 bases at J, with 10 bases in the middle. In nucleotides, the CDR3 is TGCAGTGCTAGAGATCCAGGGTCCGGGGCCAACGTCCTGACTTTC. It is translated as CSARDPGSGANVLTF.

This chain uses TRBV7-2 with TRBJ1-3; 9 bases map to TRBD1. Germline V gives CDR1 SGHTA, CDR2 FQGNSA. The V segment lost 5 bases and the J segment 4 bases; nucleotides outside the gene matches: 6. CDR3 length: 15 residues. The CDR3 nucleotides read TGTGCCAGCAGCCTATGGACAGGGGTCGGAAACACCATATATTTT. Its protein product is CASSLWTGVGNTIYF.

This clonotype appeared a few times. The genes are TRBV7-9 and TRBJ1-2; 9 nucleotides match TRBD1. Germline V lookup: CDR1 SEHNR, CDR2 FQNEAQ (reference sequence). Trimming took 1 base from V and 5 from J; bases not matched to a gene: 5. This CDR3 is built from 15 residues. CDR3 nucleotides: TGTGCCAGCAGCTTAGGGGACAGGGCGAAGTATGGCTACACCTTC. Translation gives CASSLGDRAKYGYTF.

To note about this clonotype: This may arise from a read error, as a much more abundant clone is one base away. The V call is TRBV29-1, the J call TRBJ2-1; the D gene could be TRBD1 or TRBD2 (6 bases each). TRBJ2-7 explains the end of the DNA better; the J call may be wrong. The germline CDR1 and CDR2 sequences are SQVTM and ANQGSEA. The CDR3 is 15 residues long. As DNA, the CDR3 is TGCAGCGTTTCTCTAGCGACAGGCTCCTACAATGAGCAGTACTTC. The encoded protein is CSVSLATGSYNEQYF.

Notes on this clonotype: Given a much more abundant clone one base away, this may be a read error. The J gene is TRBJ1-4, the V gene TRBV11-2, with a weak D call TRBD1 (5 bases). CDR3 length: 13 residues. CDR1 and CDR2 (germline): SGHAT, FQNNGV. The CDR3 bases are TGTGCCAGCAGCTTAGGGACAAATGGAAAACTGTTTTTT. Encoded protein: CASSLGTNGKLFF.

The chain has TRBV7-3 and TRBJ2-2; D is ambiguous. CDR3 size: 14 residues. Germline lookup yields CDR1 SGHTA and CDR2 FQGTGA. Trimming shortened V by 0 bases and J by 4 bases, and 6 bases separated the two germline ends. CDR3 protein: CASSLTDRTGELFF. DNA of the CDR3: TGTGCCAGCAGCTTAACAGATCGCACCGGGGAGCTGTTTTTT. Variable domain in full (rest from reference TRBV7-3 and TRBJ2-2): GAGVSQTPSNKVTEKGKYVELRCDPISGHTALYWYRQSLGQGPEFLIYFQGTGAADDSGLPNDRFFAVRPEGSVSTLKIQRTERGDSAVYLCASSLTDRTGELFFGEGSRLTVL.

This chain connects TRBV20-1 to TRBJ2-3, with D perhaps matching TRBD2 (5 bases). Germline values: CDR1 DFQATT, CDR2 SNEGSKA (reference sequence). The CDR3 is 13 amino acids. Trimming took off 6 bases at V and 2 bases at J, with 12 bases between the two ends. CDR3 sequence (DNA): TGCAGTGCCGACCTAGCTTCCACAGATACGCAGTATTTT. The encoded protein is CSADLASTDTQYF.

The chain employs TRBV12-3 or TRBV12-4 and TRBJ2-3, with a weak D call TRBD2 (5 bases). Trimming shortened V by 3 bases and J by 8 bases, and 21 bases separated the two germline ends. This CDR3 has 16 residues. Here the CDR3 DNA reads TGTGCCAGCAGTTTTCTTACCAGCGGTCGGTCAGGTACGCAGTATTTT. It is translated as CASSFLTSGRSGTQYF.

The chain combines TRBV15 with TRBJ2-5; a weak D match, TRBD2 (6 bases). V was cut by 4 bases and J by 4 bases, with 10 bases left in between. The CDR3 sequence is 13 residues long. Per germline, CDR1 LNHNV and CDR2 YYDKDF (reference sequence). CDR3 protein: CATSTHGGETQYF. The CDR3 DNA sequence: TGTGCCACCAGCACCCACGGGGGAGAGACCCAGTACTTC.

In this sample, this clonotype turned up a few times. The rearrangement uses TRBV7-3 and TRBJ2-3; weak D call: TRBD2 (6 bases). The CDR3 has 15 residues. Germline V gives CDR1 SGHTA, CDR2 FQGTGA. V was pared by 2 bases and J by 4 bases, with 13 bases between. CDR3 sequence reads: CASSLFEGGSDTQYF. CDR3 nucleotide sequence: TGTGCCAGCAGCTTATTCGAGGGAGGATCAGATACGCAGTATTTT.